One sample yielded the 22 T cell receptor beta chains listed below, sequenced in a study of human T cells and chemical hapten exposure. Stated time point: patch test 3, about 24 weeks after DPC sensitization. Treatment in this sample: therapeutic diphenylcyclopropenone sensitization with weekly scalp DPC. Each CDR3 protein is one row after TCRdb ran MiXCR on the RACE reads. The sample has about 84,000 distinct CDR3 sequences; 10% to 11% are singletons. The specimen comprised whole blood, sampled in connection with sensitization to the hapten diphenylcyclopropenone (DPC). These receptors originate from a woman in her forties or fifties with alopecia areata. Some clones in this sample may be carry-over from other donors' samples.

This clonotype was observed at least ten times. The chain combines TRBV5-1 with TRBJ1-1; D is possibly TRBD1 (5 bases). Germline CDR1 SGHRS, CDR2 YFSETQ. The CDR3 length is 14 residues. Trimming removed 4 bases from V and 8 bases from J, with 18 bases in between. The CDR3 nucleotides read TGCGCCAGCAGCGTGGGGCGCCTCGGGGCCGAAGCTTTCTTT. Translated, it gives CASSVGRLGAEAFF.

This clonotype turned up a few times. J is TRBJ2-1 and V is TRBV3-1; D is undetermined. V lost 1 base and J 0 bases, leaving 7 bases between the germline ends. Per germline, CDR1 LGHDT and CDR2 YNNKEL (reference sequence). This CDR3 has 15 residues. The chain's CDR3 is CASSQVSSSYNEQFF. CDR3 bases: TGTGCCAGCAGCCAAGTGTCTTCCTCCTACAATGAGCAGTTCTTC.

This clonotype was picked up a small number of times. The chain recombines TRBV9 with TRBJ2-1; D is unresolved. CDR1 is SGDLS, CDR2 YYNGEE, per germline. The CDR3 has 13 amino acids. The V and J ends lost 4 bases and 9 bases respectively, with 14 bases between them. CDR3 coding DNA: TGTGCCAGCAGCCCAGACCCCAGGATTGAGCAGTTCTTC. It codes for CASSPDPRIEQFF.

This clonotype has only a few counts. J is TRBJ2-1 and V is TRBV7-2, with TRBD2 matching 8 bases. The CDR3 runs 13 residues. V lost 4 bases to trimming and J lost 16 bases; unmatched junction nucleotides: 12. CDR1 SGHTA and CDR2 FQGNSA come from the germline V gene. DNA for the CDR3: TGTGCCAGCAGCTCGCAACCGGCGGGAGGTGGCTTCTTC. Translation gives CASSSQPAGGGFF. Full variable domain (missing parts from reference TRBV7-2 and TRBJ2-1): GAGVSQSPSNKVTEKGKDVELRCDPISGHTALYWYRQSLGQGLEFLIYFQGNSAPDKSGLPSDRFSAERTGGSVSTLTIQRTQQEDSAVYLCASSSQPAGGGFFGPGTRLTVL.

Only a few counts were recorded for this clonotype. The V and J genes are TRBV20-1 and TRBJ2-7; TRBD1 matches at 9 bases. Trimming took 0 bases from V and 2 from J; bases not matched to a gene: 5. Germline V gene lookup returns CDR1 DFQATT and CDR2 SNEGSKA (reference sequence). The CDR3 spans 15 residues. As DNA, the CDR3 is TGCAGTGCTAGAGATACGGGGACAGGGACCTACGAGCAGTACTTC. The encoded protein is CSARDTGTGTYEQYF.

This clonotype appeared many times. The genes are TRBV6-1 and TRBJ1-2, with D unclear. The V end was cut by 1 base, the J end by 4 bases, with 10 bases between. CDR3 length equals 14 residues. Germline CDR1 and CDR2: MNHNS and SASEGT. CDR3 protein: CASSEEVVGYGYTF. The DNA for the CDR3 is TGTGCCAGCAGTGAAGAGGTTGTGGGCTATGGCTACACCTTC.

V gene TRBV6-5 combines with J gene TRBJ2-3; the match to TRBD2 covers 9 bases. With 4 bases clipped from V and 2 bases from J, the junction kept 7 bases outside the gene matches. This CDR3 has 16 residues. CDR1 is MNHEY, CDR2 SVGAGI, per germline. DNA of the CDR3: TGTGCCAGCAGTTCCCTAGCGGGAACGTACACAGATACGCAGTATTTT. Translation gives CASSSLAGTYTDTQYF.

This chain links TRBV6-5 with TRBJ2-1; 9 bases are shared with TRBD2. Germline CDR1 reads MNHEY; CDR2 reads SVGAGI. With 5 bases clipped from V and 3 bases from J, the junction kept 11 bases outside the gene matches. The CDR3 is 17 amino acids. The CDR3 bases are TGTGCCAGCAGTCCGGAGAGGGGACTAGCAGACTACAATGAGCAGTTCTTC. Translation gives CASSPERGLADYNEQFF.

This clonotype occurred many times. V and J are TRBV7-3 and TRBJ2-6; maybe TRBD1 (6 bases). The V and J ends lost 5 bases and 2 bases respectively, with 10 bases between them. CDR1 is SGHTA and CDR2 is FQGTGA in the germline V gene. The CDR3 has 15 amino acids. CDR3 loop: CASSQAGAGANVLTF. The CDR3 region has the DNA TGTGCCAGCAGCCAAGCAGGGGCTGGGGCCAACGTCCTGACTTTC.

This clonotype was seen ten or more times. The chain links TRBV27 to TRBJ2-5; perhaps TRBD1 as D (8 bases). The germline CDR1 and CDR2 sequences are MNHEY and SMNVEV (reference sequence). Trimming cost V 4 bases and J 5 bases, with 14 bases left between them. CDR3 length equals 14 residues. The CDR3 DNA reads TGTGCCAGCAGTTGGAACAGGGGGGGCGAGACCCAGTACTTC. The encoded protein is CASSWNRGGETQYF.

This clonotype was counted at least ten times. The V and J genes are TRBV28 and TRBJ2-1, with 9 bases that match TRBD1. Germline CDR1 and CDR2: MDHEN and SYDVKM. The CDR3 covers 15 residues. Unmatched junction bases numbered 10, after V lost 5 bases and J lost 8 bases. This CDR3 reads CASSLRWDRVHEQFF. Written as DNA, the CDR3 is TGTGCCAGCAGTCTTAGGTGGGACAGGGTCCATGAGCAGTTCTTC.

This clonotype has just a few counts. The chain couples TRBV28 to TRBJ1-5, with a tentative D call TRBD1 (5 bases). Germline lookup yields CDR1 MDHEN and CDR2 SYDVKM. CDR3 length equals 14 residues. Trimming took off 8 bases at V and 6 bases at J, with 17 bases between the two ends. The CDR3 DNA reads TGTGCCAGCCGCCCGGGGGGGGGAGGTCAGCCCCAGCATTTT. Its translation: CASRPGGGGQPQHF.

This clonotype has just a few counts. The V call is TRBV3-2, the J call TRBJ2-7; no DNA check was done on the table's D call, TRBD1. TRBV3-2 is a pseudogene. The CDR3 loop spans 19 amino acids. The CDR3 here is CASSLRESPYRGGVYEQYF. The CDR3 nucleotides are TGTGCCAGCAGCCTAAGAGAATCCCCTTACAGGGGGGGGGTATACGAGCAGTACTTC.

The gene calls are TRBV20-1 and TRBJ2-3; 9 bases fit TRBD2. Germline assignment: CDR1 DFQATT and CDR2 SNEGSKA (reference sequence). This CDR3 is 16 amino acids long. The ends lost 0 bases at V and 2 bases at J; junction bases unmatched: 6. The CDR3 DNA sequence: TGCAGTGCTAGAGATGCTAGCGGGGCCTACACAGATACGCAGTATTTT. It encodes CSARDASGAYTDTQYF.

This clonotype was found a few times. An end of the junction does not agree with germline; a read error may underlie this. The chain recombines TRBV29-1 with TRBJ2-5; TRBD2 might be the D (6 bases). CDR1 and CDR2 (germline): SQVTM, ANQGSEA. The CDR3 spans 12 residues. Here the CDR3 reads CSAEGGSRTQYF. Written as DNA, the CDR3 is TGCAGCGCTGAAGGAGGGTCCCGTACCCAGTACTTC.

This clonotype turned up a few times. The chain joins TRBV6-5 to TRBJ2-4; TRBD2 matches at 11 bases. The V gene end was trimmed by 6 bases and the J gene end by 5 bases; junction bases not matched to a gene: 18. The CDR3 contains 19 residues. Germline values: CDR1 MNHEY, CDR2 SVGAGI. The CDR3 region has the DNA TGTGCCAGCAGCCATCGGACTAGCGGGTCCCCCAGACCGGAAAACATTCAGTACTTC. This codes for CASSHRTSGSPRPENIQYF.

The J gene is TRBJ2-7, the V gene TRBV29-1; D gene unclear. CDR1 and CDR2 (germline): SQVTM, ANQGSEA. This CDR3 is built from 13 residues. The V end lost 7 bases, the J end lost 1 base, and 14 bases lay between the germline ends. CDR3 protein: CSASISESYEQYF. The CDR3 DNA reads TGCAGCGCTTCCATCAGCGAATCCTACGAGCAGTACTTC.

This clonotype was recorded many times. The V and J genes are TRBV12-3 or TRBV12-4 and TRBJ2-3; D is unresolved. The CDR3 spans 11 residues. V lost 3 bases to trimming and J lost 4 bases, with 2 bases between them. The CDR3 coding sequence is TGTGCCAGCAGTTTGTCAGATACGCAGTATTTT. This gives the protein CASSLSDTQYF.

This chain links TRBV9 with TRBJ2-2; D is possibly TRBD2 (7 bases). Trimming took 6 bases from V and 5 from J, leaving 17 bases between them. The CDR3 totals 15 residues. The germline V gene encodes CDR1 SGDLS and CDR2 YYNGEE. The CDR3 DNA is TGTGCCAGCAACCCGGGGGCTAGCGGAACCGGGGAGCTGTTTTTT. As protein: CASNPGASGTGELFF.

This clonotype was seen repeatedly, ten times or more. Here the CDR3 reads CASRGLGGDEQFF. The CDR3 nucleotides read TGTGCCAGTAGGGGGTTGGGGGGCGATGAGCAGTTCTTC. V is TRBV19 and J is TRBJ2-1; D assignment may be TRBD1 or TRBD2 (6 bases each). Germline V gene data show CDR1 as LNHDA and CDR2 as SQIVND (reference sequence). The CDR3 totals 13 residues. V lost 6 bases and J 8 bases, leaving 14 bases between the germline ends.

This clonotype was seen ten or more times. J is TRBJ2-7 and V is TRBV11-2; 8 nucleotides line up with TRBD2. The germline V gene has CDR1 SGHAT and CDR2 FQNNGV. J was trimmed by 12 bases and V by 5 bases; bases with no gene match: 6. The CDR3 covers 11 residues. CDR3 loop: CASSPGLARYF. The CDR3 DNA is TGTGCCAGCAGCCCCGGACTAGCTCGGTACTTC.

There are a few counts of this clonotype. The chain carries TRBV6-1 and TRBJ2-1; maybe TRBD1 (5 bases). Trimming removed 7 bases from V and 0 bases from J, with 13 bases in between. The CDR3 sequence is 15 residues long. The V gene's germline CDR1 is MNHNS and CDR2 SASEGT. DNA for the CDR3: TGTGCCAGCACCCTGGACACAGGCTCCTACAATGAGCAGTTCTTC. This codes for CASTLDTGSYNEQFF.